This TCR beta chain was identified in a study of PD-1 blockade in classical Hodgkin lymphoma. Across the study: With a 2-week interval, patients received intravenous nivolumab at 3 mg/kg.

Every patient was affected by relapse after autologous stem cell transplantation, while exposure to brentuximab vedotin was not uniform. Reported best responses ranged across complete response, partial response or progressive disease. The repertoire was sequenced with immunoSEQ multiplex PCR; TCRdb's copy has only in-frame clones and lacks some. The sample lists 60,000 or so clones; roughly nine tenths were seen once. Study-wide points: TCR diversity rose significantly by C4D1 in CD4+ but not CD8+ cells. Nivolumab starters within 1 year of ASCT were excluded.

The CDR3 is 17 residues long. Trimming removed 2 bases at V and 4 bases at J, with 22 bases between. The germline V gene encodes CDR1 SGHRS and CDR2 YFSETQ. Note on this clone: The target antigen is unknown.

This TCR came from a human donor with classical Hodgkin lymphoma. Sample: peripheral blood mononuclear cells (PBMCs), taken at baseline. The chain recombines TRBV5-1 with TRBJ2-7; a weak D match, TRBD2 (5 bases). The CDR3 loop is CASSLGSLAGVSYEQYF. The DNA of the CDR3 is TGCGCCAGCAGCTTAGGTAGCCTAGCCGGGGTCTCATACGAGCAGTACTTC.